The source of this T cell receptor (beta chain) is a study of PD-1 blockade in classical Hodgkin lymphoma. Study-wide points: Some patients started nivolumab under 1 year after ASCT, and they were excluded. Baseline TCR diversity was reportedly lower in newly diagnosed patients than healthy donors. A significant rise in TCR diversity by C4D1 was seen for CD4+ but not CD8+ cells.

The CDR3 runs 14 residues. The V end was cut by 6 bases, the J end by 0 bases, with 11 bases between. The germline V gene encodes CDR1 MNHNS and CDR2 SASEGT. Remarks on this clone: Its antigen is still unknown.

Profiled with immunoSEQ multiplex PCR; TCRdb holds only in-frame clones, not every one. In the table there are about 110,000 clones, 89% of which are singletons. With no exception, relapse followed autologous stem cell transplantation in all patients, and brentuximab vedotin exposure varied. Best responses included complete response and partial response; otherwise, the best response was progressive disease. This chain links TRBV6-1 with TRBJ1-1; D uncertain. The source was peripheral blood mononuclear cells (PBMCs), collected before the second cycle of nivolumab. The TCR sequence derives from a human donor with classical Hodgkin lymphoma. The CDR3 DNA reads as TGTGCCAGCAGCGCCGGATATATGAACACTGAAGCTTTCTTT. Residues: CASSAGYMNTEAFF.